This TCR beta chain was profiled in a study of cytomegalovirus exposure and HLA in healthy donors. Points from the study as a whole: CMV antigen specificity of a few CMV-associated chains was confirmed in vitro.

PCR used 60 Vbeta primers and 13 Jbeta primers. Repertoires were generated with immunoSEQ multiplex PCR, while TCRdb's copy carries only in-frame clones and drops some. The sample contains over 150,000 clones, approximately 80% of which appear only once. This clone was observed once. Its antigen is as yet unknown. V lost 6 bases to trimming and J lost 1 base; unmatched junction nucleotides: 5. CDR3 length: 15 residues. Per germline, CDR1 KGHSH and CDR2 LQKENI. V is TRBV18 and J is TRBJ1-2, with 10 bases aligning to TRBD1. The clonotype was recovered from a boy between 2 and 15 years old in good health and CMV-seronegative. Sequencing input: PBMCs. As DNA, the CDR3 is TGTGCCAGCTCTCCCCGGGACAGGGGTAACTATGGCTACACCTTC. Amino acids: CASSPRDRGNYGYTF. Filled out from reference TRBV18 and TRBJ1-2, the complete variable domain reads NAGVMQNPRHLVRRRGQEARLRCSPMKGHSHVYWYRQLPEEGLKFMVYLQKENIIDESGMPKERFSAEFPKEGPSILRIQQVVRGDSAAYFCASSPRDRGNYGYTFGSGTRLTVV.